The 4 T cell receptor beta chains in this list originate from one sample, sequenced in a study of lymphopenia after photon versus proton radiotherapy. Only in-frame clones appear in the TCRdb table, and some are missing; sequencing was by immunoSEQ multiplex PCR. The sample holds about 83,000 clones; around 80% are singletons and the top ten take approximately 1.4%. The input for sequencing was peripheral blood, taken from a patient treated with proton-based radiotherapy. These TCRs come from a man aged 55 to 70 with pancreatic cancer.

The V call is TRBV5-5, the J call TRBJ1-5, with D hard to call. CDR1 and CDR2 (germline): SGHKS, YYEKEE (reference sequence). The CDR3 runs to 15 residues. The germline V and J ends were trimmed by 1 base and 0 bases, with 8 bases remaining between them. CDR3 amino acids: CASSLLLLSNQPQHF. The CDR3 bases are TGTGCCAGCAGCTTGTTGCTGCTTAGCAATCAGCCCCAGCATTTT.

The CDR3 DNA reads as TGTGCCAGCAGTCCGGACAGGGGGGATCTTGAGACCCAGTACTTC. It encodes CASSPDRGDLETQYF. The chain employs TRBV25-1 and TRBJ2-5, with TRBD1 matching over 10 bases. This CDR3 spans 15 amino acids. After removal of 5 bases from V and 5 bases from J, the junction contained 8 bases not matched to a gene. Looked up from germline, CDR1 is MGHDK and CDR2 is SYGVNS.

In this sample, this clone turned up a few times. For the CDR3, the DNA is TGTGCCAGCTCACCACTCGTGACAGGGGCATCCTACGAGCAGTACTTC. It specifies CASSPLVTGASYEQYF. This chain uses TRBV18 with TRBJ2-7, with TRBD1 matching 8 bases. J was trimmed by 1 base and V by 1 base; bases with no gene match: 6. Germline loops: CDR1 KGHSH, CDR2 LQKENI. This CDR3 region has 16 residues.

The chain recombines TRBV7-9 with TRBJ2-3; D is possibly TRBD2 (8 bases). Per germline, CDR1 SEHNR and CDR2 FQNEAQ (reference sequence). The CDR3 extends over 16 amino acids. Trimming took off 10 bases at V and 0 bases at J, with 20 bases between the two ends. CDR3 DNA sequence: TGTGCCATCCCGGGAGGGGGCCTTTGGAGCACAGATACGCAGTATTTT. This codes for CAIPGGGLWSTDTQYF.